Sequencing of this TCR beta chain was carried out in a study of metastatic and nonmetastatic thyroid tumors. Across the whole study: Repertoires from blood and tumor or nodule tissue of malignant and benign thyroid patients were compared.

This CDR3 has 14 residues. The V end lost 3 bases, the J end lost 4 bases, and 12 bases lay between the germline ends. Germline V gene lookup returns CDR1 PRHDT and CDR2 FYEKMQ (reference sequence). The authors' processing: In papillary thyroid cancer, a distant-metastasis classifier was built using CDR3 differences across clinicopathological groups. TCRdb used MiXCR to call clones anew from the PCR reads. TCRdb's processing, not the authors' own work, is the source of the V and J calls. The data contain tens of thousands of clones, roughly an eighth of them singletons. Concerning this clone itself: Its cognate antigen is unknown.

Study findings and constraints: The study reportedly found significantly higher TCR beta diversity in malignant thyroid tumors than benign nodules, in blood and tumor.

None of the patients had undergone any treatment ahead of thyroid surgery. Material: tumor tissue. The TCR originated in a female donor with papillary thyroid cancer or a benign thyroid nodule (not recorded which). Some clones in this sample may be carry-over from other donors' samples. V is TRBV13 and J is TRBJ1-2; D is unclear. Here the CDR3 DNA reads TGTGCCAGCAGCTTCTACGAGTCCGGCTATGGCTACACCTTC. Its translation is CASSFYESGYGYTF.